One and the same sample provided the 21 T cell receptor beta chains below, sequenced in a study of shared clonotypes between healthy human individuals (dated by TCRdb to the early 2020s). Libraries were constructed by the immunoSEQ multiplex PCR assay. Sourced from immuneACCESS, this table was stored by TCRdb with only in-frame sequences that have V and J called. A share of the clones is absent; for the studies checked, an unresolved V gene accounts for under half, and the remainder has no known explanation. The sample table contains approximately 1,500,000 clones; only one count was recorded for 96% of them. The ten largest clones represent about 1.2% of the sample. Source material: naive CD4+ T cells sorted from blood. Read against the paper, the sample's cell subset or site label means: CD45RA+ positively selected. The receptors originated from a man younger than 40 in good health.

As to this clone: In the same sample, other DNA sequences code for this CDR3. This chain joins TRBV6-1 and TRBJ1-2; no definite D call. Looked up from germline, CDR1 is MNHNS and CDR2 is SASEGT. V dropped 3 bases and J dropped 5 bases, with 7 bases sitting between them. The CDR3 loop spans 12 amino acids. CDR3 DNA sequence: TGTGCCAGCAGTGAGACCAGTTATGGCTACACCTTC. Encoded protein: CASSETSYGYTF.

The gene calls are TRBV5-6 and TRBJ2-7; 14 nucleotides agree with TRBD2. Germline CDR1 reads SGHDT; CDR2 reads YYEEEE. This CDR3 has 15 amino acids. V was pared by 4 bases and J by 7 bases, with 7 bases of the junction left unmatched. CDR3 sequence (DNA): TGTGCCAGCAGCCCGGGACTAGCGGGAGTATGGGAGCAGTACTTC. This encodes CASSPGLAGVWEQYF.

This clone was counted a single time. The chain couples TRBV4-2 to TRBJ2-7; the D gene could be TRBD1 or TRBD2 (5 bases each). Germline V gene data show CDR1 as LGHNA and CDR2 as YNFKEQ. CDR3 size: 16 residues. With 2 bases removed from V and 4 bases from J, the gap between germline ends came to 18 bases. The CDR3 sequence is CASSQFSGPTSYEQYF. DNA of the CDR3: TGTGCCAGCAGCCAATTTTCGGGACCGACCTCATACGAGCAGTACTTC.

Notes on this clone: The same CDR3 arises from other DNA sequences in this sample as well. The CDR3 here is CASSIAGGTEAFF. CDR3 coding DNA: TGTGCCAGTAGTATAGCGGGGGGGACTGAAGCTTTCTTT. This chain uses TRBV19 with TRBJ1-1; D is possibly TRBD1 (5 bases). The CDR3 covers 13 residues. Germline V gene lookup returns CDR1 LNHDA and CDR2 SQIVND (reference sequence). Deletions cut 1 base from V and 5 bases from J, with 8 bases between.

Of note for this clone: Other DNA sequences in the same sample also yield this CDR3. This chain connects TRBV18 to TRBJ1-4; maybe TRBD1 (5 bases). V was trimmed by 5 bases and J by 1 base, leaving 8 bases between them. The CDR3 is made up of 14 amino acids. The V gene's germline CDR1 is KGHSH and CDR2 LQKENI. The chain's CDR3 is CASSRDGTNEKLFF. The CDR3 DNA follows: TGTGCCAGCTCAAGGGACGGAACTAATGAAAAACTGTTTTTT.

The CDR3 protein is CASSSLAGSTYYEQYF. The CDR3 nucleotides are TGTGCCAGCAGCTCCCTAGCGGGAAGCACCTACTACGAGCAGTACTTC. J is TRBJ2-7 and V is TRBV7-2; 9 nucleotides match TRBD2. This CDR3 spans 16 amino acids. Per the germline V gene, CDR1 is SGHTA and CDR2 is FQGNSA. J gave up 3 bases and V 4 bases, and 10 bases lay outside the gene matches.

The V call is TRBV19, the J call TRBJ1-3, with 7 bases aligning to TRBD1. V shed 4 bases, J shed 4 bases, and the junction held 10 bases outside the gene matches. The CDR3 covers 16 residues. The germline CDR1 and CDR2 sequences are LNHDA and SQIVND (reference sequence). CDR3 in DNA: TGTGCCAGTAGTACGGCTACAGGGGATCGAGGAAACACCATATATTTT. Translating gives CASSTATGDRGNTIYF.

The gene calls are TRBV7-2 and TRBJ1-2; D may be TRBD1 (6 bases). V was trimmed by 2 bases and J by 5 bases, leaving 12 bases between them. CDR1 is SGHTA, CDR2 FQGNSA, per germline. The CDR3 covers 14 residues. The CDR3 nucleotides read TGTGCCAGCAGCTTAAACAGGGCAGGGTATGGCTACACCTTC. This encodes CASSLNRAGYGYTF. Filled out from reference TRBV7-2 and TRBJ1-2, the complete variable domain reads GAGVSQSPSNKVTEKGKDVELRCDPISGHTALYWYRQSLGQGLEFLIYFQGNSAPDKSGLPSDRFSAERTGGSVSTLTIQRTQQEDSAVYLCASSLNRAGYGYTFGSGTRLTVV.

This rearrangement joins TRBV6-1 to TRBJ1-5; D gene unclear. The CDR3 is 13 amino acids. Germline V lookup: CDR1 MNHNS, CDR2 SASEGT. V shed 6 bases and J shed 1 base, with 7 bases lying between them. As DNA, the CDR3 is TGTGCCAGCAGGGACTTGAGCAATCAGCCCCAGCATTTT. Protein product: CASRDLSNQPQHF.

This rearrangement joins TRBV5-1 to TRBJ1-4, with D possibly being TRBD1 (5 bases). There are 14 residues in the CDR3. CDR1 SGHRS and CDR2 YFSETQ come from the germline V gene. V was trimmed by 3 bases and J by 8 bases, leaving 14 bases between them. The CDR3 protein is CASSSRGGEEKLFF. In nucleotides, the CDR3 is TGCGCCAGCAGCTCCCGGGGGGGTGAGGAAAAACTGTTTTTT.

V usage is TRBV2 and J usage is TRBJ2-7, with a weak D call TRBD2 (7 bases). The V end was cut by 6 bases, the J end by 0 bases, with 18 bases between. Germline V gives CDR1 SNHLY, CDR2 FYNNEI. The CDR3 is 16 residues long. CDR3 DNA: TGTGCCAGCAGAAGGTTGGGGGGGCAAAGCTCCTACGAGCAGTACTTC. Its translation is CASRRLGGQSSYEQYF.

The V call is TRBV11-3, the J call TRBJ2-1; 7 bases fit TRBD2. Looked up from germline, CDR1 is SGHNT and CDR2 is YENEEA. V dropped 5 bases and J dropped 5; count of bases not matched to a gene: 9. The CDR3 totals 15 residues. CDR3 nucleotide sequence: TGTGCCAGCAGCGCAGGGACTATTTCCCACAATGAGCAGTTCTTC. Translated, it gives CASSAGTISHNEQFF.

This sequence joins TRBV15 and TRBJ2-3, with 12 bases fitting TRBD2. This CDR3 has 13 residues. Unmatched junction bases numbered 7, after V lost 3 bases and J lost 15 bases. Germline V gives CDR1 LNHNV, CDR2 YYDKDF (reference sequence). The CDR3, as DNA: TGTGCCACCAGCAGCGAACTAGCGGGAGGATATTATTTT. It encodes CATSSELAGGYYF. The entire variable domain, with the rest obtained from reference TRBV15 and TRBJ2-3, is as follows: DAMVIQNPRYQVTQFGKPVTLSCSQTLNHNVMYWYQQKSSQAPKLLFHYYDKDFNNEADTPDNFQSRRPNTSFCFLDIRSPGLGDTAMYLCATSSELAGGYYFGPGTRLTVL.

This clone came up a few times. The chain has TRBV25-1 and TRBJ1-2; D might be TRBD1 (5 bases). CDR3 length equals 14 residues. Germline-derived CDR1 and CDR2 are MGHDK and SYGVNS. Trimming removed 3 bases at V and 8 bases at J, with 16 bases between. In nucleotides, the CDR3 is TGTGCCAGCAGTGAGTCAACAGGTCCAATCGGCTACACCTTC. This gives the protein CASSESTGPIGYTF.

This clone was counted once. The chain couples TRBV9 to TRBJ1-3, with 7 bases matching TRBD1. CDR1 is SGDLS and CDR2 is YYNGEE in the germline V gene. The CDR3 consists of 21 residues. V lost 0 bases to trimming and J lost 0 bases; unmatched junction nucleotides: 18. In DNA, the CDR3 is TGTGCCAGCAGCGTAGCGGATTGGACAGGTCTAACCAGGAGCTCTGGAAACACCATATATTTT. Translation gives CASSVADWTGLTRSSGNTIYF.

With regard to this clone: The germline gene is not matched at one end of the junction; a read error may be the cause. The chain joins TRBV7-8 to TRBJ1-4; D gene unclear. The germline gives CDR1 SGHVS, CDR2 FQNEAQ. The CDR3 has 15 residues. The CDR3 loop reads CASSLAFGTYEKLFF. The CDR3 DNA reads TGTGCCAGCAGCTTAGCGTTTGGAACTTATGAAAAACTGTTTTTT.

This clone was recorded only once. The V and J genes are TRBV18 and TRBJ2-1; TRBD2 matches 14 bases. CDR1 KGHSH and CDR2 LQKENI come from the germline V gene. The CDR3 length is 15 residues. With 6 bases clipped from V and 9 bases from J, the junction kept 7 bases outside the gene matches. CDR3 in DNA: TGTGCCAGCTCCCCTGGGACTAGCGGGAGTTTTGAGCAGTTCTTC. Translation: CASSPGTSGSFEQFF.

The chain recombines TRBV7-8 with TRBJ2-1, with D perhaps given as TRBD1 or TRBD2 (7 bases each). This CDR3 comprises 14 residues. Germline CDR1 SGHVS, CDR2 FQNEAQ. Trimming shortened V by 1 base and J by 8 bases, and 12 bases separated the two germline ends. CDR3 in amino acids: CASSLVQGRDEQFF. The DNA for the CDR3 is TGTGCCAGCAGCTTAGTACAGGGGAGGGATGAGCAGTTCTTC.

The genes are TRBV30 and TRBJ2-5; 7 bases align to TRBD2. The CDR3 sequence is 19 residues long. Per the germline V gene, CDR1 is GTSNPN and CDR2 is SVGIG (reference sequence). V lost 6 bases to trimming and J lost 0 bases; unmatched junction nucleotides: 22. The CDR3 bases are TGTGCCTGCAATTGCCGGGACTATCAAAAAAGGGAGTACCAAGAGACCCAGTACTTC. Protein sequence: CACNCRDYQKREYQETQYF. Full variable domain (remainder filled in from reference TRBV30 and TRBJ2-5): SQTIHQWPATLVQPVGSPLSLECTVEGTSNPNLYWYRQAAGRGLQLLFYSVGIGQISSEVPQNLSASRPQDRQFILSSKKLLLSDSGFYLCACNCRDYQKREYQETQYFGPGTRLLVL.

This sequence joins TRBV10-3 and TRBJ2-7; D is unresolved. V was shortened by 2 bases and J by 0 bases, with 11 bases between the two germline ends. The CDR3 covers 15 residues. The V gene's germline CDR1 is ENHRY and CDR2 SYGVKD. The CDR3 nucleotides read TGTGCCATCAGTGAGGTCTACGGGTCCTCCTACGAGCAGTACTTC. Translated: CAISEVYGSSYEQYF.

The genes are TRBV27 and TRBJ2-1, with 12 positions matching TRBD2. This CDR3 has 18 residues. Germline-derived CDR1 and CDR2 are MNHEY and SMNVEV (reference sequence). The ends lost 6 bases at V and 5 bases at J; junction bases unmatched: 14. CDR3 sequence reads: CASSPNLLAGGWDNEQFF. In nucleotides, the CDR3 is TGTGCCAGCAGCCCGAACCTTCTAGCGGGAGGGTGGGACAATGAGCAGTTCTTC.